These T cell receptor beta chains were read from a single sample in a study of blood T cell repertoires in COVID-19. Sequencing used immunoSEQ multiplex PCR; TCRdb keeps in-frame clones, though not all of them. The sample has 190,000 or so clones, roughly 89% seen once. The sequencing sample was made of peripheral blood. The source is a man between 60 and 75 years old who had recovered from COVID-19. The conserved cysteine and the conserved F or W are not part of the CDR3 here. Each record gives: V gene, clone size, D gene, J gene, CDR3 protein. D genes are given only for firm matches. Not all rows give a size; the values are once, few, many and, for expanded clones, a class.

V gene: TRBV10-3
clone size: .
D gene: .
J gene: TRBJ1-2
CDR3 protein: AISESREYGYT

V gene: TRBV7-3
clone size: .
D gene: TRBD1
J gene: TRBJ1-6
CDR3 protein: ASSLAGGYNSPLH

V gene: TRBV27
clone size: .
D gene: .
J gene: TRBJ2-7
CDR3 protein: ASSQEVYEQY

V gene: TRBV3-1/TRBV3-2
clone size: .
D gene: .
J gene: TRBJ1-2
CDR3 protein: ASSQAMEVFYGYT

V gene: TRBV19
clone size: .
D gene: .
J gene: TRBJ1-1
CDR3 protein: ASSIGGASMNTEAF

V gene: TRBV20-1
clone size: .
D gene: .
J gene: TRBJ2-7
CDR3 protein: SASLAIAREQY

V gene: TRBV5-1
clone size: few
D gene: .
J gene: TRBJ1-1
CDR3 protein: ASSFLGAAEAF

V gene: TRBV28
clone size: .
D gene: .
J gene: TRBJ1-1
CDR3 protein: ASTNPTEAF

V gene: TRBV29-1
clone size: .
D gene: TRBD1
J gene: TRBJ2-6
CDR3 protein: SAGQGGVLT

V gene: TRBV5-1
clone size: .
D gene: TRBD2
J gene: TRBJ2-4
CDR3 protein: ASSLGREGTKNIQY

V gene: TRBV3-1/TRBV3-2
clone size: .
D gene: TRBD1
J gene: TRBJ2-1
CDR3 protein: ASSQPDRALYNEQF

V gene: TRBV19
clone size: .
D gene: TRBD2
J gene: TRBJ2-7
CDR3 protein: ASSIDAPGTSGGYEQY

V gene: TRBV18
clone size: .
D gene: TRBD1
J gene: TRBJ1-2
CDR3 protein: ASSPPSSDRAGYT

V gene: TRBV29-1
clone size: once
D gene: .
J gene: TRBJ1-5
CDR3 protein: SLRGCAGNDQPQH

V gene: TRBV11-3
clone size: .
D gene: TRBD1
J gene: TRBJ2-7
CDR3 protein: ASSRGQGTYEQY

V gene: TRBV24-1
clone size: .
D gene: TRBD2
J gene: TRBJ2-3
CDR3 protein: ATSDAGLAGGSDTQY

V gene: TRBV25-1
clone size: .
D gene: TRBD1
J gene: TRBJ1-3
CDR3 protein: ASSATSGTGHGNTIY

V gene: TRBV28
clone size: once
D gene: TRBD1
J gene: TRBJ1-3
CDR3 protein: ASSPGTGGGWSGNTIY

V gene: TRBV7-3
clone size: .
D gene: .
J gene: TRBJ2-7
CDR3 protein: ASSFEPGMTGEQY

V gene: TRBV5-5
clone size: .
D gene: TRBD1
J gene: TRBJ2-2
CDR3 protein: ASSPGTAASTGELF

V gene: TRBV7-9
clone size: few
D gene: .
J gene: TRBJ1-4
CDR3 protein: ATGGSDEKLF

V gene: TRBV2
clone size: few
D gene: TRBD2
J gene: TRBJ2-2
CDR3 protein: ASSAVTSGTRTGELF

V gene: TRBV28
clone size: .
D gene: .
J gene: TRBJ2-5
CDR3 protein: ASTRGSKGKETQY

V gene: TRBV28
clone size: .
D gene: .
J gene: TRBJ2-1
CDR3 protein: ASSSNRLLNEQF

V gene: TRBV30
clone size: .
D gene: .
J gene: TRBJ2-1
CDR3 protein: AWSVNAGAYNEQF

V gene: TRBV20-1
clone size: .
D gene: .
J gene: TRBJ1-1
CDR3 protein: SASYGVEAF

V gene: TRBV3-1/TRBV3-2
clone size: few
D gene: .
J gene: TRBJ1-2
CDR3 protein: ASSQGGNGYT

V gene: TRBV10-3
clone size: .
D gene: .
J gene: TRBJ1-5
CDR3 protein: AIWGGANQPQH

V gene: TRBV5-5
clone size: .
D gene: .
J gene: TRBJ2-3
CDR3 protein: ASSLLGGRTDTQY

V gene: TRBV2
clone size: once
D gene: .
J gene: TRBJ1-2
CDR3 protein: ASSSQVVNYGYT

V gene: TRBV3-1/TRBV3-2
clone size: .
D gene: .
J gene: TRBJ1-6
CDR3 protein: ASSQGQGESPLH

V gene: TRBV7-6
clone size: .
D gene: .
J gene: TRBJ1-1
CDR3 protein: ASSLGARGGQGLNTEAF

V gene: TRBV18
clone size: .
D gene: .
J gene: TRBJ1-5
CDR3 protein: ASSPPPGDQPQH

V gene: TRBV9
clone size: .
D gene: TRBD1
J gene: TRBJ2-1
CDR3 protein: ASSPTGDRAYNEQF

V gene: TRBV14
clone size: .
D gene: TRBD2
J gene: TRBJ2-1
CDR3 protein: ASSQGRLAGGDGEQF

V gene: TRBV2
clone size: .
D gene: TRBD2
J gene: TRBJ2-1
CDR3 protein: ASSEALSGGAYNEQF

V gene: TRBV29-1
clone size: .
D gene: TRBD1
J gene: TRBJ1-2
CDR3 protein: SVGQGNYGYT

V gene: TRBV9
clone size: .
D gene: .
J gene: TRBJ2-7
CDR3 protein: ASSVGGEYEQY

V gene: TRBV7-9
clone size: few
D gene: TRBD1
J gene: TRBJ2-7
CDR3 protein: ASSPGGTGGEQY

V gene: TRBV7-3
clone size: once
D gene: TRBD2
J gene: TRBJ2-3
CDR3 protein: ASSSWPETSGGVPRDTQY